Listed here are 28 T cell receptor beta chains from one sample, sequenced in a study of T-cell reconstitution after alpha-beta-depleted transplantation in children. Unique molecular identifiers were incorporated during preparation of the TCRbeta library. TCRdb redid the calling of the PCR reads with MiXCR, one entry per CDR3 protein. Here the sample spans about 400,000 distinct CDR3 sequences, over 20% being singletons. Material: PBMCs from the stem cell graft donor, obtained from the stem cell graft. Receptors were obtained from a human donor who donated a stem cell graft to a child with acute myeloid leukemia.

This clonotype was counted a few times. CDR3 region: CASSVGPPGYEQYF. CDR3 sequence (DNA): TGTGCCAGCAGCGTAGGTCCCCCCGGATACGAGCAGTACTTC. The chain employs TRBV9 and TRBJ2-7; no clear D gene. The germline V gene has CDR1 SGDLS and CDR2 YYNGEE. This CDR3 has 14 residues. The V and J ends lost 0 bases and 4 bases respectively, with 11 bases between them.

The chain employs TRBV15 and TRBJ2-5; 7 bases are shared with TRBD2. Germline CDR1 and CDR2: LNHNV and YYDKDF (reference sequence). CDR3 length equals 16 residues. V shed 3 bases, J shed 5 bases, and the junction held 12 bases outside the gene matches. Here the CDR3 reads CATSSNLAGEFETQYF. The CDR3 coding sequence is TGTGCCACCAGCAGTAATTTGGCGGGAGAATTTGAGACCCAGTACTTC.

This clonotype was seen a handful of times. The rearrangement links TRBV20-1 to TRBJ2-2, with 9 bases matching TRBD2. CDR3 length equals 15 residues. Trimming took 6 bases from V and 2 from J; bases not matched to a gene: 7. Germline-derived CDR1 and CDR2 are DFQATT and SNEGSKA (reference sequence). The CDR3 DNA is TGCAGTGCCCCGATAGCGGGAGTAAACACCGGGGAGCTGTTTTTT. This sequence encodes CSAPIAGVNTGELFF.

The chain has TRBV27 and TRBJ2-7, with TRBD1 matching over 8 bases. The J segment lost 4 bases and the V segment lost 6 bases, leaving 11 bases of the junction unmatched. CDR1 and CDR2 (germline): MNHEY, SMNVEV (reference sequence). There are 15 residues in the CDR3. Written as DNA, the CDR3 is TGTGCCAGCAGCTTCCGGACAGGGTGGGATTACGAGCAGTACTTC. Protein: CASSFRTGWDYEQYF.

In its sample, this clonotype was seen many times. The chain links TRBV29-1 to TRBJ2-7, with TRBD1 matching 11 bases. CDR3 length equals 14 residues. Losses at the gene ends were 7 bases for V and 1 base for J; bases not matched to a gene: 6. CDR1 and CDR2 from the germline V gene are SQVTM and ANQGSEA. DNA of the CDR3: TGCAGCGCCACGGGGACAGGGGGGTCCTACGAGCAGTACTTC. Translating it yields CSATGTGGSYEQYF.

The chain links TRBV24-1 to TRBJ2-3; possible D gene TRBD1, 6 bases. The CDR3 is 15 amino acids. Germline lookup yields CDR1 KGHDR and CDR2 SFDVKD. V gave up 1 base and J gave up 1 base, with 8 bases separating them. CDR3 DNA sequence: TGTGCCACCAGTGATTTTTGGACAGGCACAGATACGCAGTATTTT. This gives the protein CATSDFWTGTDTQYF.

This clonotype was counted at least ten times. The chain links TRBV29-1 to TRBJ1-2; a weak D match, TRBD1 (6 bases). There are 17 residues in the CDR3. CDR1 and CDR2 from the germline V gene are SQVTM and ANQGSEA. Between the trimmed V and J ends, which lost 6 bases and 8 bases, there was a span of 31 bases. In nucleotides, the CDR3 is TGCAGCGTCGCATCACTTGGACAGTGGTCTTCATTGGGCGGCTACACCTTC. It yields the protein CSVASLGQWSSLGGYTF.

This clonotype showed up just a few times. CDR3 loop: CSAREGARTEAFF. Written as DNA, the CDR3 is TGCAGTGCTAGAGAGGGGGCGAGGACTGAAGCTTTCTTT. The chain is built from TRBV20-1 and TRBJ1-1; D might be TRBD1 (6 bases). The V gene's germline CDR1 is DFQATT and CDR2 SNEGSKA (reference sequence). V lost 0 bases and J 5 bases, leaving 10 bases between the germline ends. This CDR3 has 13 amino acids.

This clonotype was recorded at least ten times. The chain has TRBV12-3 or TRBV12-4 and TRBJ1-5; 7 nucleotides match TRBD1. The V segment lost 7 bases and the J segment 1 base; nucleotides outside the gene matches: 7. This CDR3 spans 15 amino acids. The CDR3 reads CASTSRGLSNQPQHF. DNA for the CDR3: TGTGCCAGCACCTCGAGGGGGCTGAGCAATCAGCCCCAGCATTTT.

This clonotype was recorded a few times. The chain joins TRBV6-5 to TRBJ2-2, with 12 nucleotides matching TRBD2. V lost 2 bases and J lost 5; bases outside the gene matches: 3. Germline V gives CDR1 MNHEY, CDR2 SVGAGI. The CDR3 has 16 amino acids. CDR3 amino acids: CASSYVTSGSTGELFF. The DNA for the CDR3 is TGTGCCAGCAGTTACGTGACTAGCGGGAGTACCGGGGAGCTGTTTTTT.

V is TRBV20-1 and J is TRBJ2-5; TRBD2 agrees at 10 bases. V lost 4 bases, J lost 9 bases, and 11 bases stayed unmatched. CDR1 and CDR2 from the germline V gene are DFQATT and SNEGSKA (reference sequence). The CDR3 extends over 14 amino acids. CDR3 nucleotides: TGCAGTGCTAACCTAGCGGGAGCCCCCGGGGCCCAGTACTTC. Residues: CSANLAGAPGAQYF.

The chain recombines TRBV7-3 with TRBJ2-3; D is possibly TRBD2 (7 bases). Looked up from germline, CDR1 is SGHTA and CDR2 is FQGTGA. This CDR3 is 16 amino acids long. V was shortened by 1 base and J by 6 bases, with 17 bases between the two germline ends. The CDR3 sequence: CASSLRGGGPYDTQYF. DNA for the CDR3: TGTGCCAGCAGCTTAAGGGGGGGGGGCCCATATGATACGCAGTATTTT.

This clonotype has just a few counts. V gene TRBV5-1 combines with J gene TRBJ2-7, with 7 bases that match TRBD1. V trimming: 1 base; J trimming: 2 bases; junction bases outside the gene matches: 3. This CDR3 comprises 14 residues. The V gene's germline CDR1 is SGHRS and CDR2 YFSETQ. The CDR3: CASSLTGQTYEQYF. The CDR3 bases are TGCGCCAGCAGCTTGACGGGACAGACCTACGAGCAGTACTTC.

The chain carries TRBV7-9 and TRBJ2-5; D is perhaps TRBD2 (6 bases). The CDR3 loop spans 14 amino acids. The V end was cut by 7 bases, the J end by 2 bases, with 14 bases between. CDR1 and CDR2 (germline): SEHNR, FQNEAQ (reference sequence). The CDR3 spells CASTVGRGQETQYF. The DNA for the CDR3 is TGTGCCAGCACCGTGGGGCGGGGACAAGAGACCCAGTACTTC. The whole variable domain, filled in from reference TRBV7-9 and TRBJ2-5, reads DTGVSQNPRHKITKRGQNVTFRCDPISEHNRLYWYRQTLGQGPEFLTYFQNEAQLEKSRLLSDRFSAERPKGSFSTLEIQRTEQGDSAMYLCASTVGRGQETQYFGPGTRLLVL.

Concerning this clonotype itself: A much more abundant neighbour one base away suggests this may be a read error. The gene calls are TRBV29-1 and TRBJ2-1; 9 bases are shared with TRBD2. Germline V gives CDR1 SQVTM, CDR2 ANQGSEA. The CDR3 is made up of 14 amino acids. The CDR3 bases are TGCAGCGTTACTGGCGGGAGGGCCTACAATGAGCAGATCTTC. It yields the protein CSVTGGRAYNEQIF.

There are a few counts of this clonotype. The chain carries TRBV7-2 and TRBJ1-3; 7 bases are a match to TRBD1. V shed 0 bases, J shed 0 bases, and the junction held 5 bases outside the gene matches. The germline CDR1 and CDR2 sequences are SGHTA and FQGNSA. The CDR3 has 17 residues. The CDR3 here is CASSLAHGTDSGNTIYF. The CDR3 region has the DNA TGTGCCAGCAGCTTAGCCCACGGGACAGACTCTGGAAACACCATATATTTT.

This clonotype was seen a few times. The rearrangement joins TRBV20-1 to TRBJ2-2, with TRBD2 identical over 11 bases. The CDR3 runs to 15 residues. Germline V gene lookup returns CDR1 DFQATT and CDR2 SNEGSKA (reference sequence). V dropped 2 bases and J dropped 6; count of bases not matched to a gene: 5. In DNA form, the CDR3 reads TGCAGTGCTAGAATACTAGCGGGAGTACCCGGGGAGCTGTTTTTT. Translation: CSARILAGVPGELFF.

This clonotype was seen only a few times. The J gene is TRBJ2-6, the V gene TRBV24-1; 12 nucleotides align to TRBD2. V lost 5 bases, J lost 0 bases, and 7 bases stayed unmatched. Germline lookup yields CDR1 KGHDR and CDR2 SFDVKD. CDR3 length: 19 residues. DNA of the CDR3: TGTGCCACCAGTGGGGCTAGCGGGAGGGCGATCTCTGGGGCCAACGTCCTGACTTTC. Its protein is CATSGASGRAISGANVLTF.

J is TRBJ2-7 and V is TRBV5-1, with unresolved D. Germline V lookup: CDR1 SGHRS, CDR2 YFSETQ. CDR3 length: 13 residues. With 1 base removed from V and 3 bases from J, the gap between germline ends came to 8 bases. CDR3 sequence (DNA): TGCGCCAGCAGCTTGAATTGGAACTACGAGCAGTACTTC. Amino acid sequence: CASSLNWNYEQYF.

This clonotype was seen only a few times. The DNA of the CDR3 is TGTGCCAGCAAGGCAGCACTTTCGAACACCGGGGAGCTGTTTTTT. As protein: CASKAALSNTGELFF. This chain uses TRBV12-3 or TRBV12-4 with TRBJ2-2, with D unclear. V gave up 7 bases and J gave up 0 bases, with 12 bases separating them. The CDR3 is made up of 15 amino acids.

The rearrangement uses TRBV20-1 and TRBJ1-5; no clear D. Germline V lookup: CDR1 DFQATT, CDR2 SNEGSKA (reference sequence). V lost 0 bases and J lost 3, with 12 bases in between. This CDR3 comprises 15 residues. CDR3 DNA: TGCAGTGCTAGAGATTGGAGGGAGGACAATCAGCCCCAGCATTTT. Translation: CSARDWREDNQPQHF.

The genes are TRBV7-9 and TRBJ1-2, with TRBD1 as a possible D gene (6 bases). CDR3 length: 14 residues. V shed 5 bases and J shed 8 bases, with 18 bases lying between them. Germline-derived CDR1 and CDR2 are SEHNR and FQNEAQ (reference sequence). Here the CDR3 DNA reads TGTGCCAGCAGCGGTACTAGGGGGATTGAAGGCTACACCTTC. Translation gives CASSGTRGIEGYTF.

The chain combines TRBV4-1 with TRBJ2-3; D is ambiguous. V was pared by 0 bases and J by 4 bases, with 11 bases between. The CDR3 length is 15 residues. Germline V gives CDR1 MGHRA, CDR2 YSYEKL. The CDR3 is CASSQDWPAPDTQYF. The CDR3, as DNA: TGCGCCAGCAGCCAAGACTGGCCTGCCCCAGATACGCAGTATTTT.

The chain links TRBV30 to TRBJ2-1, with a weak D call TRBD2 (6 bases). V was clipped by 2 bases and J by 7 bases, with 15 bases between them. CDR3 size: 14 residues. Germline CDR1 is GTSNPN and CDR2 is SVGIG (reference sequence). The CDR3 spells CAWSRLAFENEQFF. CDR3 DNA: TGTGCCTGGAGTCGGCTAGCGTTTGAGAATGAGCAGTTCTTC. The full variable domain, in which reference TRBV30 and TRBJ2-1 provide the parts outside the CDR3, is SQTIHQWPATLVQPVGSPLSLECTVEGTSNPNLYWYRQAAGRGLQLLFYSVGIGQISSEVPQNLSASRPQDRQFILSSKKLLLSDSGFYLCAWSRLAFENEQFFGPGTRLTVL.

This clonotype has a handful of counts. This chain links TRBV29-1 with TRBJ1-4, with D possibly TRBD1 on 6 matching bases. The CDR3 loop spans 13 amino acids. Germline CDR1 is SQVTM and CDR2 is ANQGSEA. Trimming left V 5 bases short and J 8 bases short, with 15 bases between. CDR3 DNA: TGCAGCGTTTCCCCAGGGGTAAGGGAAAAACTGTTTTTT. This codes for CSVSPGVREKLFF.

This clonotype was recorded a few times. The chain links TRBV6-5 to TRBJ2-1; 12 bases line up with TRBD2. The CDR3 runs to 18 residues. In germline, CDR1 is MNHEY, CDR2 SVGAGI. Losses at the gene ends were 2 bases for V and 5 bases for J; bases not matched to a gene: 10. Here the CDR3 DNA reads TGTGCCAGCAGTTACCTCCCCATCCGACTAGCGGGGGACAATGAGCAGTTCTTC. It encodes CASSYLPIRLAGDNEQFF.

J is TRBJ1-1 and V is TRBV29-1; D is undetermined. The germline gives CDR1 SQVTM, CDR2 ANQGSEA. Trimming cost V 1 base and J 6 bases, with 9 bases left between them. This CDR3 region has 12 residues. The CDR3 protein is CSVEVVGPEAFF. CDR3 DNA: TGCAGCGTTGAAGTGGTGGGCCCTGAAGCTTTCTTT.

This clonotype was recorded a few times. V usage is TRBV9 and J usage is TRBJ2-1; no clear D gene. The CDR3 runs 15 residues. The V end lost 0 bases, the J end lost 0 bases, and 7 bases lay between the germline ends. Germline loops: CDR1 SGDLS, CDR2 YYNGEE. The CDR3: CASSVERNSYNEQFF. CDR3 bases: TGTGCCAGCAGCGTAGAAAGAAACTCCTACAATGAGCAGTTCTTC.